This is a list of T cell receptor beta chains from one sample in a study of blood T cell repertoires in COVID-19. Some clones are missing from TCRdb's copy, which holds only in-frame ones; the method was immunoSEQ multiplex PCR. Of 150,000 to 200,000 clones listed, under 90% are singletons. Sample: peripheral blood. These TCRs come from a woman at least 80 years old with acute or convalescent COVID-19. Each CDR3 is given with its conserved first and last residue. A D gene is named only where the DNA matches it firmly. Clone sizes are given selectively: once, few, many, or a class where the clone is expanded.

clone size: .
V gene: TRBV7-2
D gene: TRBD2
J gene: TRBJ2-5
CDR3 protein: CASSLVAGGFETQYF
CDR3 DNA: TGTGCCAGCAGCTTAGTGGCGGGAGGATTTGAGACCCAGTACTTC

clone size: .
V gene: TRBV18
D gene: TRBD2
J gene: TRBJ2-1
CDR3 protein: CASSPQAGLAYNEQFF
CDR3 DNA: TGTGCCAGCTCACCACAAGCGGGACTTGCTTACAATGAGCAGTTCTTC

clone size: .
V gene: TRBV13
D gene: .
J gene: TRBJ1-5
CDR3 protein: CASSQGFRNQPQHF
CDR3 DNA: TGTGCCAGCAGCCAGGGTTTTCGCAATCAGCCCCAGCATTTT

clone size: .
V gene: TRBV19
D gene: .
J gene: TRBJ1-1
CDR3 protein: CASSIAQSMNTEAFF
CDR3 DNA: TGTGCCAGTAGTATAGCACAGAGCATGAACACTGAAGCTTTCTTT

clone size: .
V gene: TRBV12-5
D gene: TRBD2
J gene: TRBJ2-2
CDR3 protein: CASGHRRSGGPTNTGELFF
CDR3 DNA: TGTGCTAGTGGCCACCGCCGGAGCGGGGGGCCGACTAACACCGGGGAGCTGTTTTTT

clone size: .
V gene: TRBV27
D gene: .
J gene: TRBJ2-2
CDR3 protein: CASSPWRGNTGELFF
CDR3 DNA: TGTGCCAGCAGTCCCTGGAGGGGGAACACCGGGGAGCTGTTTTTT

clone size: .
V gene: TRBV29-1
D gene: .
J gene: TRBJ2-7
CDR3 protein: CSVGGGTGFPYEQYF
CDR3 DNA: TGCAGCGTTGGGGGGGGGACAGGATTTCCCTACGAGCAGTACTTC

clone size: .
V gene: TRBV2
D gene: TRBD2
J gene: TRBJ2-1
CDR3 protein: CASSDTGGEQFF
CDR3 DNA: TGTGCCAGCAGTGATACGGGGGGTGAGCAGTTCTTC

clone size: .
V gene: TRBV19
D gene: TRBD2
J gene: TRBJ2-5
CDR3 protein: CASSPVAGGIETQYF
CDR3 DNA: TGTGCCAGTAGTCCCGTTGCGGGAGGGATAGAGACCCAGTACTTC

clone size: .
V gene: TRBV18
D gene: TRBD1
J gene: TRBJ2-5
CDR3 protein: CASSPLSLTGGSETQYF
CDR3 DNA: TGTGCCAGCTCACCATTGTCTTTGACAGGGGGCAGTGAGACCCAGTACTTC

clone size: .
V gene: TRBV5-1
D gene: TRBD1
J gene: TRBJ1-2
CDR3 protein: CASSLRTGGLVYGYTF
CDR3 DNA: TGCGCCAGCAGCCTACGGACAGGGGGCTTGGTCTATGGCTACACCTTC

clone size: .
V gene: TRBV6-5
D gene: .
J gene: TRBJ2-1
CDR3 protein: CASSYSFGTYNEQFF
CDR3 DNA: TGTGCCAGCAGTTACTCTTTCGGGACCTACAATGAGCAGTTCTTC

clone size: .
V gene: TRBV6-6
D gene: .
J gene: TRBJ2-5
CDR3 protein: CASRNSGERETQYF
CDR3 DNA: TGTGCCAGCAGAAATTCAGGGGAGCGAGAGACCCAGTACTTC

clone size: few
V gene: TRBV3-1/TRBV3-2
D gene: .
J gene: TRBJ2-5
CDR3 protein: CASSQPGQKETQYF
CDR3 DNA: TGTGCCAGCAGCCAACCCGGACAGAAAGAGACCCAGTACTTC

clone size: .
V gene: TRBV6-5
D gene: .
J gene: TRBJ2-1
CDR3 protein: CASSSGVSSYNEQFF
CDR3 DNA: TGTGCCAGCAGTTCAGGGGTAAGCTCCTACAATGAGCAGTTCTTC

clone size: .
V gene: TRBV5-4
D gene: .
J gene: TRBJ1-5
CDR3 protein: CASSHIPGVNQPQHF
CDR3 DNA: TGTGCCAGCAGCCATATTCCAGGGGTCAATCAGCCCCAGCATTTT

clone size: .
V gene: TRBV28
D gene: .
J gene: TRBJ1-1
CDR3 protein: CASRRGQYKAEAFF
CDR3 DNA: TGTGCCAGCAGGCGAGGACAGTACAAGGCTGAAGCTTTCTTT

clone size: .
V gene: TRBV18
D gene: TRBD1
J gene: TRBJ2-1
CDR3 protein: CASSPRTGSNEQFF
CDR3 DNA: TGTGCCAGCTCACCCCGGACAGGGTCCAATGAGCAGTTCTTC

clone size: .
V gene: TRBV4-2
D gene: TRBD2
J gene: TRBJ2-1
CDR3 protein: CASSPTTSGGYNEQFF
CDR3 DNA: TGTGCCAGCAGTCCCACAACTAGCGGGGGGTACAATGAGCAGTTCTTC

clone size: .
V gene: TRBV21-1
D gene: .
J gene: TRBJ2-3
CDR3 protein: CASSLLMVLAGDINF
CDR3 DNA: TGTGCCAGCAGCCTTCTAATGGTACTAGCGGGAGACATAAATTTT

clone size: .
V gene: TRBV10-3
D gene: TRBD1
J gene: TRBJ2-5
CDR3 protein: CAISGVGTGGATQYF
CDR3 DNA: TGTGCCATCAGTGGGGTCGGGACAGGGGGCGCGACCCAGTACTTC

clone size: .
V gene: TRBV9
D gene: TRBD1
J gene: TRBJ1-5
CDR3 protein: CASSLGGAGNQPQHF
CDR3 DNA: TGTGCCAGCAGCTTAGGGGGCGCGGGCAATCAGCCCCAGCATTTT

clone size: .
V gene: TRBV4-1
D gene: TRBD2
J gene: TRBJ2-1
CDR3 protein: CASSQDPPLAGEATSSYNEQFF
CDR3 DNA: TGCGCCAGCAGCCAAGATCCCCCACTAGCGGGAGAGGCTACAAGCTCCTACAATGAGCAGTTCTTC

clone size: .
V gene: TRBV18
D gene: .
J gene: TRBJ1-3
CDR3 protein: CASSPQGSGNTIYF
CDR3 DNA: TGTGCCAGCTCACCCCAGGGGTCTGGAAACACCATATATTTT

clone size: .
V gene: TRBV5-1
D gene: TRBD1
J gene: TRBJ1-1
CDR3 protein: CASSYGTGGPNTEAFF
CDR3 DNA: TGCGCCAGCAGCTACGGGACAGGGGGCCCGAACACTGAAGCTTTCTTT

clone size: .
V gene: TRBV30
D gene: .
J gene: TRBJ2-1
CDR3 protein: CAWIGRGRYNEQFF
CDR3 DNA: TGTGCCTGGATCGGGCGGGGGCGCTACAATGAGCAGTTCTTC

clone size: .
V gene: TRBV19
D gene: .
J gene: TRBJ2-1
CDR3 protein: CASSAAWRSYNEQFF
CDR3 DNA: TGTGCCAGTAGTGCCGCTTGGCGGAGTTACAATGAGCAGTTCTTC

clone size: .
V gene: TRBV5-1
D gene: TRBD1
J gene: TRBJ2-3
CDR3 protein: CASSSDRAWPGTDTQYF
CDR3 DNA: TGCGCCAGCAGCTCCGACAGGGCCTGGCCTGGCACAGATACGCAGTATTTT

clone size: .
V gene: TRBV21-1
D gene: .
J gene: TRBJ1-2
CDR3 protein: CASRKVQGGPYGYTF
CDR3 DNA: TGTGCCAGCAGGAAAGTACAGGGAGGGCCCTATGGCTACACCTTC

clone size: once
V gene: TRBV6-5
D gene: TRBD1
J gene: TRBJ2-1
CDR3 protein: CASIRGQGKHNEQFF
CDR3 DNA: TGTGCCAGCATCCGAGGACAGGGTAAACACAATGAGCAGTTCTTC

clone size: .
V gene: TRBV6-6
D gene: TRBD1
J gene: TRBJ1-5
CDR3 protein: CASSPPGQYNQPQHF
CDR3 DNA: TGTGCCAGCAGTCCCCCGGGACAGTACAATCAGCCCCAGCATTTT

clone size: .
V gene: TRBV29-1
D gene: .
J gene: TRBJ2-3
CDR3 protein: CSVEAGVEYTDTQYF
CDR3 DNA: TGCAGCGTTGAAGCAGGGGTCGAGTACACAGATACGCAGTATTTT

clone size: once
V gene: TRBV5-5
D gene: .
J gene: TRBJ2-7
CDR3 protein: CASSLEAGDLYEQYF
CDR3 DNA: TGTGCCAGCAGCTTGGAGGCAGGGGACCTCTATGAGCAGTACTTC

clone size: .
V gene: TRBV5-5
D gene: TRBD1
J gene: TRBJ2-5
CDR3 protein: CASSSRDRGWETQYF
CDR3 DNA: TGTGCCAGCAGCAGCCGGGACAGGGGATGGGAGACCCAGTACTTC

clone size: .
V gene: TRBV4-1
D gene: .
J gene: TRBJ1-1
CDR3 protein: CARSQDRYGQWNTEAFF
CDR3 DNA: TGCGCCAGAAGCCAAGATCGGTACGGACAGTGGAACACTGAAGCTTTCTTT

clone size: once
V gene: TRBV27
D gene: TRBD2
J gene: TRBJ2-3
CDR3 protein: CASSSGLAYTDTQYF
CDR3 DNA: TGTGCCAGCAGTTCAGGACTAGCGTACACAGATACGCAGTATTTT

clone size: .
V gene: TRBV7-6
D gene: TRBD1
J gene: TRBJ1-1
CDR3 protein: CASSLGTGGVNTEAFF
CDR3 DNA: TGTGCCAGCAGCTTAGGGACAGGGGGCGTGAACACTGAAGCTTTCTTT

clone size: .
V gene: TRBV6-5
D gene: .
J gene: TRBJ2-2
CDR3 protein: CASLEGARDTGELFF
CDR3 DNA: TGTGCCAGCCTGGAGGGGGCGCGGGACACCGGGGAGCTGTTTTTT

clone size: .
V gene: TRBV28
D gene: TRBD1
J gene: TRBJ1-3
CDR3 protein: CASSRTGGSGSTIYF
CDR3 DNA: TGTGCCAGCAGTCGGACAGGGGGTTCTGGAAGCACCATATATTTT

clone size: .
V gene: TRBV6-1
D gene: TRBD1
J gene: TRBJ2-1
CDR3 protein: CASSEGQGSYNEQFF
CDR3 DNA: TGTGCCAGCAGTGAGGGACAGGGGAGCTACAATGAGCAGTTCTTC

clone size: .
V gene: TRBV5-1
D gene: .
J gene: TRBJ2-5
CDR3 protein: CASSRGNVAQETQYF
CDR3 DNA: TGCGCCAGCAGCAGAGGAAATGTAGCGCAAGAGACCCAGTACTTC

clone size: .
V gene: TRBV19
D gene: TRBD2
J gene: TRBJ2-1
CDR3 protein: CASSVTSGGSYNEQFF
CDR3 DNA: TGTGCCAGTAGTGTGACTAGCGGGGGCTCCTACAATGAGCAGTTCTTC

clone size: .
V gene: TRBV2
D gene: .
J gene: TRBJ1-5
CDR3 protein: CASSAELGGFGQPQHF
CDR3 DNA: TGTGCCAGCAGTGCGGAGTTAGGGGGTTTCGGGCAGCCCCAGCATTTT

clone size: few
V gene: TRBV4-3
D gene: TRBD1
J gene: TRBJ1-6
CDR3 protein: CASSQLAGGFNSPLHF
CDR3 DNA: TGCGCCAGCAGCCAACTAGCAGGGGGCTTTAATTCACCCCTCCACTTT

clone size: .
V gene: TRBV6-5
D gene: .
J gene: TRBJ1-2
CDR3 protein: CASRLATDYGYTF
CDR3 DNA: TGTGCCAGCAGACTCGCTACTGACTATGGCTACACCTTC

clone size: .
V gene: TRBV18
D gene: TRBD1
J gene: TRBJ2-7
CDR3 protein: CASSRQGDEQYF
CDR3 DNA: TGTGCCAGCTCACGACAGGGAGATGAGCAGTACTTC